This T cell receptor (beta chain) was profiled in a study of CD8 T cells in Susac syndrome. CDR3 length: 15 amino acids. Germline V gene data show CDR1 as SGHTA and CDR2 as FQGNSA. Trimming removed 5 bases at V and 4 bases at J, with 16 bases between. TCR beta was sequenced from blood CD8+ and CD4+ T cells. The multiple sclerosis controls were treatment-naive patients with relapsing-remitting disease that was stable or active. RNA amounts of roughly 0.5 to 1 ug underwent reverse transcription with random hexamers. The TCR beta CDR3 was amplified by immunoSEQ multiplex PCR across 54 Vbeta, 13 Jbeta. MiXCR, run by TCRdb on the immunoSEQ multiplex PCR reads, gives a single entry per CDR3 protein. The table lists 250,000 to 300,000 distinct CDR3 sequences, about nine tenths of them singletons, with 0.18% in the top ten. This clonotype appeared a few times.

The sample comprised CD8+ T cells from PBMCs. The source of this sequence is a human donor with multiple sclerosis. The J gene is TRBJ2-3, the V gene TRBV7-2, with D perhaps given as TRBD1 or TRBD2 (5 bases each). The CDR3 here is CASSPGTSGADTQYF. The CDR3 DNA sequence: TGTGCCAGCAGCCCCGGGACCTCAGGTGCAGATACGCAGTATTTT.